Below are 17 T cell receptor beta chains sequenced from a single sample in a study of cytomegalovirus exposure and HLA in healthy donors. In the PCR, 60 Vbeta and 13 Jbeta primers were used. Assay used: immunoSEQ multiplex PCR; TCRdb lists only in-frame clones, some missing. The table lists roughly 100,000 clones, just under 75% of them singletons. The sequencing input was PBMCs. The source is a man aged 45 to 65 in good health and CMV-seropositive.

The CDR3 coding sequence is TGTGCCAGCAGCTTAGCGACTGAAGGCCATGGCTACACCTTC. This codes for CASSLATEGHGYTF. The chain has TRBV7-6 and TRBJ1-2; D remains unclear. The CDR3 has 14 residues. The germline CDR1 and CDR2 sequences are SGHVS and FNYEAQ. Between the trimmed V and J ends, which lost 0 bases and 6 bases, there was a span of 11 bases.

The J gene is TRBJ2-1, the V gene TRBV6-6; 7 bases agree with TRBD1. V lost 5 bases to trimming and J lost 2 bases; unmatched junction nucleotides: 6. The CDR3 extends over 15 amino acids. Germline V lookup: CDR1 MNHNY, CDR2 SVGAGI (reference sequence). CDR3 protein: CASSTGTATYNEQFF. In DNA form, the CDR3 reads TGTGCCAGCAGTACCGGGACAGCCACCTACAATGAGCAGTTCTTC.

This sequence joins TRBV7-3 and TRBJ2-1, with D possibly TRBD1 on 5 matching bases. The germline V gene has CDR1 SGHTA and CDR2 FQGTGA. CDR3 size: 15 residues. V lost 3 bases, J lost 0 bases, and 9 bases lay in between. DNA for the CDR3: TGTGCCAGCAGCTTTAGGGGTAGCTCCTACAATGAGCAGTTCTTC. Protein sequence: CASSFRGSSYNEQFF.

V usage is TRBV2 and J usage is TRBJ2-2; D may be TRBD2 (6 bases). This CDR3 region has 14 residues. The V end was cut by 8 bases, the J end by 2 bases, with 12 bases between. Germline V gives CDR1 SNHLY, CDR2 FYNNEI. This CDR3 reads CASRTDYNTGELFF. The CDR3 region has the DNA TGTGCCAGCCGGACGGACTATAACACCGGGGAGCTGTTTTTT.

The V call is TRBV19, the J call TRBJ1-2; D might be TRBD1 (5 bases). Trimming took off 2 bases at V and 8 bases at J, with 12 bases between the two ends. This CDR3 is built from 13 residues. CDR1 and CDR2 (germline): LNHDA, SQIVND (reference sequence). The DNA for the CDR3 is TGTGCCAGTAGTATATTTGCCAGGGTCGGCTACACCTTC. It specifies CASSIFARVGYTF.

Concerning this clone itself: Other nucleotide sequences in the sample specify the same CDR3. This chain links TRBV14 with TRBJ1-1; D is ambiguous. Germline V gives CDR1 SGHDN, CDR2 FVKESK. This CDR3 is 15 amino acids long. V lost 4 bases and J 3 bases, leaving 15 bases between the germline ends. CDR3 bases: TGTGCCAGCAGCCCGATATTCGGCGGGTACACTGAAGCTTTCTTT. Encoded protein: CASSPIFGGYTEAFF.

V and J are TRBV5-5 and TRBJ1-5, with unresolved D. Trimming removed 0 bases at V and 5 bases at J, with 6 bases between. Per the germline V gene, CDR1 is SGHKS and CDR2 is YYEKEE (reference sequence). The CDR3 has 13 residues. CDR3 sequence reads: CASSLGGDQPQHF. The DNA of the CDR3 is TGTGCCAGCAGCTTGGGCGGAGATCAGCCCCAGCATTTT. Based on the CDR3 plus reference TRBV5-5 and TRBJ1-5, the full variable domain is DAGVTQSPTHLIKTRGQQVTLRCSPISGHKSVSWYQQVLGQGPQFIFQYYEKEERGRGNFPDRFSARQFPNYSSELNVNALLLGDSALYLCASSLGGDQPQHFGDGTRLSIL.

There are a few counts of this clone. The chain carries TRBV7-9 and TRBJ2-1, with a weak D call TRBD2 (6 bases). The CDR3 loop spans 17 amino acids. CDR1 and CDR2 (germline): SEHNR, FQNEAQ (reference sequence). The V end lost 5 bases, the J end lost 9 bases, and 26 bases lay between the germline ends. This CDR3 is CASSHSGWVAAGSEQFF. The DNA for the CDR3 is TGTGCCAGCAGCCACTCCGGGTGGGTAGCGGCTGGGAGTGAGCAGTTCTTC.

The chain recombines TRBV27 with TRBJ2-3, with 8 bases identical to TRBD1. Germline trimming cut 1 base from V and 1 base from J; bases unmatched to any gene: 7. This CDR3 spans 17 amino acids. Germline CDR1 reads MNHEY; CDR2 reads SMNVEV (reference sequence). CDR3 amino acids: CASSLYGTGQGTDTQYF. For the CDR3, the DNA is TGTGCCAGCAGTTTATATGGAACGGGACAGGGCACAGATACGCAGTATTTT.

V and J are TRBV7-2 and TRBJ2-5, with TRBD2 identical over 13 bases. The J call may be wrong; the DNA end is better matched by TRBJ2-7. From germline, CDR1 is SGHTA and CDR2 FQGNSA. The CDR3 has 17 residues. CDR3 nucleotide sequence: TGTGCCAGCAGCCTCTCCTTACTAGCGGGGGGGCCTGACGAGCAGTACTTC. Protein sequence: CASSLSLLAGGPDEQYF.

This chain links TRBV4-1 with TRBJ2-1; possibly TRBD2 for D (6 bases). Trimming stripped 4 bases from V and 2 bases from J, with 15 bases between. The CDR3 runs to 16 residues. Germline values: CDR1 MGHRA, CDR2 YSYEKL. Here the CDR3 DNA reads TGCGCCAGCAGCCCCTCTTCTAGCGTTACCTACAATGAGCAGTTCTTC. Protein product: CASSPSSSVTYNEQFF.

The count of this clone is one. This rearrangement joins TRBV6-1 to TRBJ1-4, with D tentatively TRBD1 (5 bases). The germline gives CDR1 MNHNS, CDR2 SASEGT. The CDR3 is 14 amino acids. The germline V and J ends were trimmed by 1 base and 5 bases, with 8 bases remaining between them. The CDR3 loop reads CASSEGGRNEKLFF. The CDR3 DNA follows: TGTGCCAGCAGTGAAGGGGGGAGGAATGAAAAACTGTTTTTT.

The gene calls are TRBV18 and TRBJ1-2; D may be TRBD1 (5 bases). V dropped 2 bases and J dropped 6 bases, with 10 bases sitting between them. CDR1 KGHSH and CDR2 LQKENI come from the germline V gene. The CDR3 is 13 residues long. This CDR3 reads CASSPEGRDGYTF. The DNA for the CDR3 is TGTGCCAGCTCACCAGAGGGGAGGGATGGCTACACCTTC.

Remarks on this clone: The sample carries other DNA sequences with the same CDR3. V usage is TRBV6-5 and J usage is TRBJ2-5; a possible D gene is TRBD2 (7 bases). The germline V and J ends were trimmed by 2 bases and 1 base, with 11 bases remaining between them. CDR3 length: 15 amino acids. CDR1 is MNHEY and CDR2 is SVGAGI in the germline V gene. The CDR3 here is CASSYGRGVQETQYF. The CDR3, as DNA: TGTGCCAGCAGTTACGGGAGGGGGGTCCAAGAGACCCAGTACTTC.

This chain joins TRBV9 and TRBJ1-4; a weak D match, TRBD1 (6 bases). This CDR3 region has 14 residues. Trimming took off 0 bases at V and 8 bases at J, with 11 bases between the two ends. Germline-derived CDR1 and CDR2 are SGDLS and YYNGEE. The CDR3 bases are TGTGCCAGCAGCGTAGGCAGGGGAGGGGAAAAACTGTTTTTT. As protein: CASSVGRGGEKLFF.

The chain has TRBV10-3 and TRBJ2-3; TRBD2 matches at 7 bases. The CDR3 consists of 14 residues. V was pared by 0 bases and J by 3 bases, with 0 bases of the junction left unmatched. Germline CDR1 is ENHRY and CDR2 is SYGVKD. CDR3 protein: CAISESGGTDTQYF. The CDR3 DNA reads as TGTGCCATCAGTGAGTCCGGGGGGACAGATACGCAGTATTTT.

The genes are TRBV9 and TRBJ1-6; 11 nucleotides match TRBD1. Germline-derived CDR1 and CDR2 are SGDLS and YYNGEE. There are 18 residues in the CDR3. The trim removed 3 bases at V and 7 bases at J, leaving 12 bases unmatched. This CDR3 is CASSARPGQGGVNSPLHF. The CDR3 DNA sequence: TGTGCCAGCAGCGCTCGCCCGGGACAGGGGGGAGTGAATTCACCCCTCCACTTT.